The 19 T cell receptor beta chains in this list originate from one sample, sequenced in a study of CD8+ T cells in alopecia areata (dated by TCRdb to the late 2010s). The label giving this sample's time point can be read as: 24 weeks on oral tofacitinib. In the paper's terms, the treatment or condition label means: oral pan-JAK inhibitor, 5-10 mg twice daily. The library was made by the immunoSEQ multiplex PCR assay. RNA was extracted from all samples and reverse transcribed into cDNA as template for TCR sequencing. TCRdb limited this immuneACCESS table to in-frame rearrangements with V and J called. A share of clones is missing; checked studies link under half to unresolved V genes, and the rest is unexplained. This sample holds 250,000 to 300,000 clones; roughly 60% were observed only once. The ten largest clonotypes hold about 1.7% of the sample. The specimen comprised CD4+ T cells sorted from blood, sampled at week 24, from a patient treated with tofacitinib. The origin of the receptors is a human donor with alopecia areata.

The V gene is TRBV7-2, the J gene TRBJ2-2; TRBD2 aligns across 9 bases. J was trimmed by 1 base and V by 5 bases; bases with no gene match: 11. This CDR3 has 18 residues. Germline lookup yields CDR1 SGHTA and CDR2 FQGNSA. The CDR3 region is CASSRRRAGGLNTGELFF. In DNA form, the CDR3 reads TGTGCCAGCAGCCGCCGGCGAGCGGGGGGCCTGAACACCGGGGAGCTGTTTTTT.

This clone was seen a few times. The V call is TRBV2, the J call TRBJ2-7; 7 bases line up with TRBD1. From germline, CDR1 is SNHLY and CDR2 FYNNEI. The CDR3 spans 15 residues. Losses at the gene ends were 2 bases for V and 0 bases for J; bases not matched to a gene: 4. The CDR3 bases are TGTGCCAGCAGTGAAATCACAGGGGTCTCCTACGAGCAGTACTTC. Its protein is CASSEITGVSYEQYF.

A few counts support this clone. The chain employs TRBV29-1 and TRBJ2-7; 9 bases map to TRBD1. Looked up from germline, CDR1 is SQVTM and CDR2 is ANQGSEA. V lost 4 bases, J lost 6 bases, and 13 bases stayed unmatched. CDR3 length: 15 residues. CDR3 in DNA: TGCAGCGTTGTTCGTTCGGGACAGGGAGCCTCCGAGCAGTACTTC. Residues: CSVVRSGQGASEQYF.

The chain's CDR3 is CASSEVGGLAFF. For the CDR3, the DNA is TGTGCCAGCAGTGAAGTCGGGGGTTTAGCTTTCTTT. V is TRBV25-1 and J is TRBJ1-1, with a weak D call TRBD1 (5 bases). Germline values: CDR1 MGHDK, CDR2 SYGVNS. Trimming shortened V by 2 bases and J by 10 bases, and 11 bases separated the two germline ends. CDR3 length: 12 amino acids.

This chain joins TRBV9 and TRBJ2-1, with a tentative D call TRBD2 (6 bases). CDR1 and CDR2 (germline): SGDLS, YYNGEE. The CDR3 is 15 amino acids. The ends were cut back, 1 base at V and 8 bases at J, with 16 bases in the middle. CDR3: CASSVRDWASYEQFF. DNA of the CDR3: TGTGCCAGCAGCGTACGGGACTGGGCATCCTATGAGCAGTTCTTC.

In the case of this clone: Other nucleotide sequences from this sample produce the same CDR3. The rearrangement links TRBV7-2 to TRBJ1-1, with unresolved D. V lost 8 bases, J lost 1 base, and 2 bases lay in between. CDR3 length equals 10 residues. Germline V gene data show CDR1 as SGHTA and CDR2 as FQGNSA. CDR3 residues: CASGNTEAFF. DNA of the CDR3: TGTGCCAGCGGGAACACTGAAGCTTTCTTT.

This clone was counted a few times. CDR3 region: CASSYGGRRSEKLFF. The CDR3 coding sequence is TGTGCCAGCAGTTATGGTGGCCGTCGAAGTGAAAAACTGTTTTTT. This chain joins TRBV6-6 and TRBJ1-4; no clear D. V was trimmed by 3 bases and J by 7 bases, leaving 15 bases between them. The CDR3 covers 15 residues. The germline V gene has CDR1 MNHNY and CDR2 SVGAGI (reference sequence).

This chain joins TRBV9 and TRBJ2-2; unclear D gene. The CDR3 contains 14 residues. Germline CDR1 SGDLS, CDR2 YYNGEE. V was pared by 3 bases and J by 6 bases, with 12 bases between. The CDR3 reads CASSAASGAGELFF. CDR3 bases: TGTGCCAGCAGCGCGGCTAGTGGAGCCGGGGAGCTGTTTTTT.

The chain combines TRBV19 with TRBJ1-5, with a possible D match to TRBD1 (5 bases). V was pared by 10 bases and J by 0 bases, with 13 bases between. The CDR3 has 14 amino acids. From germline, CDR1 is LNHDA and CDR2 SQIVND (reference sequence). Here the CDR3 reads CATLAGGSNQPQHF. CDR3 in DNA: TGTGCCACCCTTGCTGGGGGTAGCAATCAGCCCCAGCATTTT. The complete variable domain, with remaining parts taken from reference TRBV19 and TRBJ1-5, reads DGGITQSPKYLFRKEGQNVTLSCEQNLNHDAMYWYRQDPGQGLRLIYYSQIVNDFQKGDIAEGYSVSREKKESFPLTVTSAQKNPTAFYLCATLAGGSNQPQHFGDGTRLSIL.

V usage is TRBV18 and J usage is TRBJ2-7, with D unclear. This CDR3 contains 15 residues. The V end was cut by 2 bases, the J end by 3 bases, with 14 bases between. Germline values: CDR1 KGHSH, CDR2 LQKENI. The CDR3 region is CASSPTHTERYEQYF. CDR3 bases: TGTGCCAGCTCACCAACTCACACGGAACGCTACGAGCAGTACTTC.

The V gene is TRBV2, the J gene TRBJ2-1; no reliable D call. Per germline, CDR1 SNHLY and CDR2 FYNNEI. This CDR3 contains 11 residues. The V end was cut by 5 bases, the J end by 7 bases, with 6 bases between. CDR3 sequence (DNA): TGTGCCAGCAGTATGGCGAATGAGCAGTTCTTC. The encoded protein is CASSMANEQFF.

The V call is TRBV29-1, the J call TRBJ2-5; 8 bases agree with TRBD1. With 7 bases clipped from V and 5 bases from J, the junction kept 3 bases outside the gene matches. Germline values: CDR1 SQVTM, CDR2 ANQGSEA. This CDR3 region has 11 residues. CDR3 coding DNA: TGCAGCGCTGACAGGGGTGAGACCCAGTACTTC. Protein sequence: CSADRGETQYF.

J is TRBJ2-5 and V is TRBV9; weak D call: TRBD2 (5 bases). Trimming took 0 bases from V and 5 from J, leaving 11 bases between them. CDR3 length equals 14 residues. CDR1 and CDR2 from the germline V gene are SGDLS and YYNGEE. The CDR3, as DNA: TGTGCCAGCAGCGTAGATGACTATCGTGAGACCCAGTACTTC. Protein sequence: CASSVDDYRETQYF. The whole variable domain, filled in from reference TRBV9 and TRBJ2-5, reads DSGVTQTPKHLITATGQRVTLRCSPRSGDLSVYWYQQSLDQGLQFLIQYYNGEERAKGNILERFSAQQFPDLHSELNLSSLELGDSALYFCASSVDDYRETQYFGPGTRLLVL.

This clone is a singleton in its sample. CDR3 DNA sequence: TGCGCCAGCAGTCAATCTGACGTTCGTTGGGGGAACTATGGCTACACCTTC. It is translated as CASSQSDVRWGNYGYTF. J is TRBJ1-2 and V is TRBV23-1; D is perhaps TRBD1 (5 bases). Being an ORF, TRBV23-1 has a function that is uncertain. V lost 0 bases and J 2 bases, leaving 16 bases between the germline ends. The CDR3 sequence is 17 residues long.

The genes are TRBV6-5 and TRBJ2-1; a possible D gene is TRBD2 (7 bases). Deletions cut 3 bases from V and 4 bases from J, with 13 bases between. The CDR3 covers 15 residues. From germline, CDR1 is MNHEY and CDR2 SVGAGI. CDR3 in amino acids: CASSYGGAKYNEQFF. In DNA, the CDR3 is TGTGCCAGCAGTTATGGGGGGGCCAAATACAATGAGCAGTTCTTC.

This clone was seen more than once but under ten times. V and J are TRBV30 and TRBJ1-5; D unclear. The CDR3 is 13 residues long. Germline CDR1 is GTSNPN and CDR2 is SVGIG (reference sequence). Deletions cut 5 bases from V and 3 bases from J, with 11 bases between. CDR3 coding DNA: TGTGCCTGGCAAGAGGGCTACAATCAGCCCCAGCATTTT. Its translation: CAWQEGYNQPQHF.

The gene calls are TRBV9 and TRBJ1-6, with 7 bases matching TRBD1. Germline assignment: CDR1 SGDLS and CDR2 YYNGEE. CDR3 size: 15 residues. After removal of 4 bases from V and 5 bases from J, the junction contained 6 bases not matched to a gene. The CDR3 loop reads CASSPRTGDNSPLHF. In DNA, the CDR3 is TGTGCCAGCAGCCCAAGAACAGGGGATAATTCACCCCTCCACTTT.

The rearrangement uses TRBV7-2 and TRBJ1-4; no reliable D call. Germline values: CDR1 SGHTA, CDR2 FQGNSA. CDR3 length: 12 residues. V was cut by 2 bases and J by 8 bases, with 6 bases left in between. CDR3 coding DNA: TGTGCCAGCAGCTTATCGTCGGAAAAACTGTTTTTT. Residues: CASSLSSEKLFF.

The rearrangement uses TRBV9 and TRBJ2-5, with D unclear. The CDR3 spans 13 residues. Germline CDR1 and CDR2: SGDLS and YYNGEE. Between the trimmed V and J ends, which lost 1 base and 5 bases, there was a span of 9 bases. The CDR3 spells CASSVNAGETQYF. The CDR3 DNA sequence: TGTGCCAGCAGCGTAAACGCCGGGGAGACCCAGTACTTC.